Below are 14 T cell receptor beta chains sequenced from a single sample in a study of memory CD4+ T cells and cytomegalovirus serostatus. Assay used: immunoSEQ multiplex PCR; TCRdb lists only in-frame clones, some missing. The sample yields roughly 50,000 clones, around 78% seen once. Single viable CD3+CD4+CD8-CD45RO+ cells were sorted as the memory CD4+ T cells. The sequenced material came from memory CD4+ T cells from blood. The receptors stem from an adult in good health and CMV-seronegative.

The rearrangement uses TRBV6-1 and TRBJ1-1; 9 positions agree with TRBD1. Germline loops: CDR1 MNHNS, CDR2 SASEGT. The trim removed 5 bases at V and 4 bases at J, leaving 5 bases unmatched. The CDR3 is 14 residues long. The CDR3 coding sequence is TGTGCCAGCAGTTGGGGACAGGGTCGCACTGAAGCTTTCTTT. As protein: CASSWGQGRTEAFF.

The table lists this clone with a count of one. The chain links TRBV19 to TRBJ1-2; D gene ambiguous. Per germline, CDR1 LNHDA and CDR2 SQIVND (reference sequence). The CDR3 extends over 15 amino acids. The V end lost 3 bases, the J end lost 1 base, and 12 bases lay between the germline ends. CDR3 sequence reads: CASSMGDGSNYGYTF. The CDR3 nucleotides read TGTGCCAGTAGTATGGGAGACGGAAGTAACTATGGCTACACCTTC.

J is TRBJ1-4 and V is TRBV7-9; no clear D. This CDR3 has 14 amino acids. Looked up from germline, CDR1 is SEHNR and CDR2 is FQNEAQ (reference sequence). Trimming left V 3 bases short and J 8 bases short, with 13 bases between. Here the CDR3 reads CASSFPNAGEKLFF. CDR3 bases: TGTGCCAGCAGCTTCCCCAACGCGGGGGAAAAACTGTTTTTT.

This chain links TRBV28 with TRBJ2-7; 9 nucleotides align to TRBD1. The CDR3 has 14 residues. Trimming took 8 bases from V and 3 from J; bases not matched to a gene: 8. CDR1 MDHEN and CDR2 SYDVKM come from the germline V gene. CDR3 bases: TGTGCCAGCGGAACCGGGACAGGGTTCTACGAGCAGTACTTC. Translation gives CASGTGTGFYEQYF. The whole variable domain, filled in from reference TRBV28 and TRBJ2-7, reads DVKVTQSSRYLVKRTGEKVFLECVQDMDHENMFWYRQDPGLGLRLIYFSYDVKMKEKGDIPEGYSVSREKKERFSLILESASTNQTSMYLCASGTGTGFYEQYFGPGTRLTVT.

The chain combines TRBV6-5 with TRBJ1-2, with 7 bases fitting TRBD1. Trimming removed 6 bases from V and 4 bases from J; junction bases left unmatched: 11. This CDR3 contains 15 residues. Looked up from germline, CDR1 is MNHEY and CDR2 is SVGAGI. Here the CDR3 DNA reads TGTGCCAGCAGGGAACAACCGGGACAGCCCTATGGCTACACCTTC. This translates into CASREQPGQPYGYTF.

The chain employs TRBV10-3 and TRBJ2-1, with 8 bases lining up with TRBD1. J lost 7 bases, V lost 6 bases, and 8 bases had no gene match. Germline lookup yields CDR1 ENHRY and CDR2 SYGVKD. This CDR3 has 14 amino acids. This CDR3 reads CAIRQGVIWNEQFF. DNA of the CDR3: TGTGCCATCAGACAGGGGGTAATTTGGAATGAGCAGTTCTTC.

The chain combines TRBV7-2 with TRBJ2-3, with no clear D. V was clipped by 0 bases and J by 2 bases, with 6 bases between them. The CDR3 sequence is 14 residues long. The germline V gene has CDR1 SGHTA and CDR2 FQGNSA. Written as DNA, the CDR3 is TGTGCCAGCAGCTTAGCCGGGCTCACAGATACGCAGTATTTT. Protein product: CASSLAGLTDTQYF.

The chain links TRBV18 to TRBJ2-3; 7 positions agree with TRBD1. There are 15 residues in the CDR3. CDR1 and CDR2 (germline): KGHSH, LQKENI. V was pared by 6 bases and J by 3 bases, with 9 bases of the junction left unmatched. The CDR3 sequence is CASSRRQGSTDTQYF. The CDR3 nucleotides read TGTGCCAGCTCTCGGAGACAGGGTAGTACAGATACGCAGTATTTT.

V gene TRBV29-1 combines with J gene TRBJ1-2, with TRBD1 identical over 12 bases. The V gene's germline CDR1 is SQVTM and CDR2 ANQGSEA. With V trimmed by 6 bases and J by 8 bases, 22 bases remained unmatched. The CDR3 loop spans 18 amino acids. CDR3 sequence reads: CSVTRLGGTGGAERGYTF. The CDR3, as DNA: TGCAGCGTCACCCGCCTCGGAGGGACAGGGGGCGCGGAACGCGGCTACACCTTC.

This chain links TRBV11-2 with TRBJ2-7, with a possible D match to TRBD2 (6 bases). Germline V CDR1 and CDR2: SGHAT, FQNNGV. This CDR3 has 13 amino acids. Deletions cut 3 bases from V and 6 bases from J, with 12 bases between. Here the CDR3 DNA reads TGTGCCAGCAGCTTTGGGGGAGGCTCCGAGCAGTACTTC. Its translation: CASSFGGGSEQYF.

This clone was counted a few times. The chain recombines TRBV4-3 with TRBJ1-3, with unresolved D. The CDR3 is made up of 15 amino acids. Germline CDR1 LGHNA, CDR2 YSLEER. Trimming took off 1 base at V and 2 bases at J, with 9 bases between the two ends. CDR3 region: CASSQAGSPGNTIYF. CDR3 bases: TGCGCCAGCAGCCAAGCCGGGAGCCCTGGAAACACCATATATTTT.

This sequence joins TRBV7-9 and TRBJ1-2, with 7 bases that match TRBD1. Germline V CDR1 and CDR2: SEHNR, FQNEAQ (reference sequence). After removal of 5 bases from V and 4 bases from J, the junction contained 7 bases not matched to a gene. The CDR3 has 14 amino acids. This CDR3 is CASSARQGTYGYTF. The CDR3 region has the DNA TGTGCCAGCAGCGCCCGACAGGGAACCTATGGCTACACCTTC.

CDR3 bases: TGTGCCAGCAGTCCCCCGACAGGCAACGTCCTGACTTTC. The encoded protein is CASSPPTGNVLTF. V and J are TRBV28 and TRBJ2-6; D possibly corresponds to TRBD1 (6 bases). CDR3 length equals 13 residues. The germline gives CDR1 MDHEN, CDR2 SYDVKM. V was trimmed by 5 bases and J by 9 bases, leaving 11 bases between them.

J is TRBJ2-3 and V is TRBV2; possible D gene TRBD1, 6 bases. The V end lost 7 bases, the J end lost 6 bases, and 17 bases lay between the germline ends. Germline V CDR1 and CDR2: SNHLY, FYNNEI. The CDR3 consists of 14 residues. The CDR3: CASTIGGLRDTQYF. In DNA form, the CDR3 reads TGTGCCAGCACTATAGGGGGTTTGCGGGATACGCAGTATTTT. Full variable domain (rest looked up from reference TRBV2 and TRBJ2-3): EPEVTQTPSHQVTQMGQEVILRCVPISNHLYFYWYRQILGQKVEFLVSFYNNEISEKSEIFDDQFSVERPDGSNFTLKIRSTKLEDSAMYFCASTIGGLRDTQYFGPGTRLTVL.